This passage covers 26 T cell receptor beta chains from one sample sequenced in a study of metastatic and nonmetastatic thyroid tumors. Using MiXCR, TCRdb reanalyzed the PCR reads. The table has fewer than 35,000 clones, around 30% seen once. Each patient went into thyroid surgery without having received any treatment. The material sequenced was blood. The receptors were gathered from a female donor with papillary thyroid cancer or a benign thyroid nodule (not recorded which). Some clones in this sample may be carry-over from other donors' samples.

This clone was seen at least ten times. The rearrangement links TRBV6-2 or TRBV6-3 to TRBJ1-5; a possible D gene is TRBD1 (6 bases). Trimming took off 6 bases at V and 6 bases at J, with 9 bases between the two ends. CDR1 MNHEY and CDR2 SVGEGT come from the germline V gene. CDR3 length: 12 amino acids. CDR3 amino acids: CASRDSLQPQHF. As DNA, the CDR3 is TGTGCCAGCAGGGACAGCCTTCAGCCCCAGCATTTT.

In its sample, this clone was seen many times. The genes are TRBV6-5 and TRBJ1-5; no reliable D call. Germline CDR1 is MNHEY and CDR2 is SVGAGI. This CDR3 spans 15 amino acids. V was cut by 0 bases and J by 7 bases, with 13 bases left in between. The CDR3 is CASSYSDPGGQPQHF. CDR3 coding DNA: TGTGCCAGCAGTTACTCTGATCCGGGAGGGCAGCCCCAGCATTTT.

About this clone: One end of the junction fails to match germline, which may point to a read error. The V and J genes are TRBV30 and TRBJ2-5; D is uncertain. The germline V gene encodes CDR1 GTSNPN and CDR2 SVGIG (reference sequence). This CDR3 spans 12 amino acids. The CDR3 region is CACSVDDETQYF. DNA of the CDR3: TGTGCCTGCAGTGTAGACGATGAGACCCAGTACTTC. The full variable domain, its missing parts supplied by reference TRBV30 and TRBJ2-5, is SQTIHQWPATLVQPVGSPLSLECTVEGTSNPNLYWYRQAAGRGLQLLFYSVGIGQISSEVPQNLSASRPQDRQFILSSKKLLLSDSGFYLCACSVDDETQYFGPGTRLLVL.

This chain connects TRBV6-2 or TRBV6-3 to TRBJ2-7; D remains unclear. CDR1 and CDR2 (germline): MNHEY, SVGEGT. V lost 2 bases to trimming and J lost 1 base, with 3 bases between them. The CDR3 is 12 amino acids. CDR3 protein: CASSYPSYEQYF. The CDR3 DNA reads as TGTGCCAGCAGTTACCCTTCCTACGAGCAGTACTTC.

This clone was counted a single time. The V call is TRBV5-1, the J call TRBJ1-3; TRBD1 matches at 7 bases. With V trimmed by 5 bases and J by 4 bases, 12 bases remained unmatched. CDR1 and CDR2 (germline): SGHRS, YFSETQ. The CDR3 extends over 16 amino acids. The CDR3 loop is CASSLAATGVGNTIYF. CDR3 coding DNA: TGCGCCAGCAGTTTAGCCGCTACAGGGGTCGGAAACACCATATATTTT.

The chain combines TRBV19 with TRBJ2-2; D may be TRBD1 (5 bases). CDR3 length: 13 amino acids. The germline gives CDR1 LNHDA, CDR2 SQIVND (reference sequence). Trimming stripped 9 bases from V and 10 bases from J, with 18 bases between. CDR3 amino acids: CASDDSPPSELFF. The CDR3 DNA reads TGTGCCAGCGACGACAGCCCGCCCTCGGAGCTGTTTTTT.

By its share, this clone is medium-sized. This sequence joins TRBV27 and TRBJ1-5; D not resolved. V was clipped by 2 bases and J by 1 base, with 9 bases between them. This CDR3 region has 15 residues. Per the germline V gene, CDR1 is MNHEY and CDR2 is SMNVEV (reference sequence). CDR3 amino acids: CASSLTHQSNQPQHF. The DNA of the CDR3 is TGTGCCAGCAGTTTAACCCACCAGAGCAATCAGCCCCAGCATTTT.

This clone has just a few counts. This chain links TRBV12-3 or TRBV12-4 with TRBJ2-7; weak D call: TRBD2 (5 bases). V was trimmed by 7 bases and J by 1 base, leaving 17 bases between them. The CDR3 is 15 amino acids. For the CDR3, the DNA is TGTGCCAGCATCCTAGGCGGAGGTAGATCCTACGAGCAGTACTTC. It yields the protein CASILGGGRSYEQYF.

This clone was detected ten times or more. The chain joins TRBV20-1 to TRBJ2-1; D is ambiguous. Germline V gene sequence: CDR1 DFQATT, CDR2 SNEGSKA (reference sequence). V dropped 1 base and J dropped 3 bases, with 10 bases sitting between them. The CDR3 consists of 14 residues. The CDR3 nucleotides are TGCAGTGCTAGAGGCTGGCGCAACTACAATGAGCAGTTCTTC. Protein: CSARGWRNYNEQFF.

Many counts were recorded for this clone. The CDR3 loop reads CASSRGTPGHTF. In DNA, the CDR3 is TGTGCCAGTAGTAGAGGGACCCCCGGCCACACCTTC. V usage is TRBV19 and J usage is TRBJ1-2; the D gene is possibly TRBD1 (5 bases). The CDR3 totals 12 residues. V was cut by 4 bases and J by 12 bases, with 15 bases left in between. CDR1 and CDR2 (germline): LNHDA, SQIVND (reference sequence). Based on the CDR3 plus reference TRBV19 and TRBJ1-2, the full variable domain is DGGITQSPKYLFRKEGQNVTLSCEQNLNHDAMYWYRQDPGQGLRLIYYSQIVNDFQKGDIAEGYSVSREKKESFPLTVTSAQKNPTAFYLCASSRGTPGHTFGSGTRLTVV.

The chain carries TRBV4-1 and TRBJ2-7; D gene ambiguous. CDR1 is MGHRA and CDR2 is YSYEKL in the germline V gene. With 0 bases removed from V and 10 bases from J, the gap between germline ends came to 16 bases. The CDR3 sequence is 14 residues long. The CDR3 coding sequence is TGCGCCAGCAGCCAAGAGAACGAGGTGGGCGATCAGTACTTC. Translation gives CASSQENEVGDQYF.

V is TRBV5-5 and J is TRBJ1-2, with D perhaps TRBD1 (6 bases). The germline V gene has CDR1 SGHKS and CDR2 YYEKEE (reference sequence). The CDR3 has 15 amino acids. The germline V and J ends were trimmed by 0 bases and 6 bases, with 15 bases remaining between them. The CDR3: CASSLDGRGGDGYTF. DNA of the CDR3: TGTGCCAGCAGCTTGGATGGCAGGGGAGGTGATGGCTACACCTTC.

The J gene is TRBJ2-2, the V gene TRBV3-1; perhaps TRBD1 as D (5 bases). CDR3 length: 16 residues. The V end lost 4 bases, the J end lost 4 bases, and 16 bases lay between the germline ends. The germline CDR1 and CDR2 sequences are LGHDT and YNNKEL (reference sequence). The CDR3 loop reads CASSPPVQGSTGELFF. The CDR3 coding sequence is TGTGCCAGCAGCCCCCCGGTCCAGGGAAGCACCGGGGAGCTGTTTTTT.

This clone was counted many times. J is TRBJ2-3 and V is TRBV7-2; D is undetermined. V was shortened by 4 bases and J by 2 bases, with 16 bases between the two germline ends. This CDR3 is 16 amino acids long. CDR1 and CDR2 (germline): SGHTA, FQGNSA. CDR3 region: CASSSPWQADTDTQYF. The CDR3 DNA reads as TGTGCCAGCAGCTCCCCGTGGCAGGCCGACACAGATACGCAGTATTTT.

This clone was found a few times. At one boundary the junction diverges from the germline segment, which might be a read error. The rearrangement joins TRBV15 to TRBJ1-1, with unresolved D. Germline assignment: CDR1 LNHNV and CDR2 YYDKDF (reference sequence). The CDR3 has 14 amino acids. The CDR3 protein is CATSRDSAGTEAYF. Written as DNA, the CDR3 is TGTGCCACCAGCCGTGATTCGGCAGGCACTGAAGCTTACTTT.

This clone was recorded many times. The CDR3 nucleotides read TGTGCCAGTAGCGCTAGGGGACAGACGAACACTGAAGCTTTCTTT. Translation gives CASSARGQTNTEAFF. The chain couples TRBV19 to TRBJ1-1, with 7 bases identical to TRBD1. Germline CDR1 and CDR2: LNHDA and SQIVND (reference sequence). The ends lost 6 bases at V and 1 base at J; junction bases unmatched: 8. The CDR3 covers 15 residues.

V usage is TRBV30 and J usage is TRBJ2-7; no clear D. The CDR3 has 11 residues. Between the trimmed V and J ends, which lost 1 base and 0 bases, there was a span of 1 base. The germline CDR1 and CDR2 sequences are GTSNPN and SVGIG (reference sequence). The CDR3 coding sequence is TGTGCCTGGAGTGACTCCTACGAGCAGTACTTC. As protein: CAWSDSYEQYF.

A few counts support this clone. This sequence joins TRBV4-2 and TRBJ2-3; 11 nucleotides agree with TRBD1. V was pared by 4 bases and J by 6 bases, with 9 bases of the junction left unmatched. This CDR3 contains 16 residues. Germline V CDR1 and CDR2: LGHNA, YNFKEQ. CDR3 loop: CASSPLGQGARDTQYF. The CDR3 DNA sequence: TGTGCCAGCAGCCCATTAGGACAGGGGGCGAGGGATACGCAGTATTTT.

The chain uses TRBV7-2 and TRBJ1-3; D ambiguous. The V end was cut by 5 bases, the J end by 2 bases, with 13 bases between. CDR1 and CDR2 (germline): SGHTA, FQGNSA. The CDR3 spans 15 residues. Here the CDR3 DNA reads TGTGCCAGCAGCCTCATGTTGATGGCTGGAAACACCATATATTTT. This gives the protein CASSLMLMAGNTIYF.

Note on this clone: Germline is not matched at one junction end, which may reflect a read error. This sequence joins TRBV18 and TRBJ1-1; unclear D gene. The CDR3 runs to 14 residues. The germline CDR1 and CDR2 sequences are KGHSH and LQKENI. As DNA, the CDR3 is TGTGCGAGCTCTCTCTATAATTCTTACGCTGTAGCTTTCTTT. Translated, it gives CASSLYNSYAVAFF.

This clone appeared many times. V usage is TRBV24-1 and J usage is TRBJ1-3; no clear D. The germline V gene encodes CDR1 KGHDR and CDR2 SFDVKD. The CDR3 is made up of 14 amino acids. Trimming removed 4 bases at V and 4 bases at J, with 10 bases between. CDR3 sequence: CATSDPVGGNTIYF. The CDR3 nucleotides read TGTGCCACCAGTGACCCTGTGGGGGGAAACACCATATATTTT.

This clone was found a few times. Other DNA sequences within the sample encode an identical CDR3. The rearrangement links TRBV29-1 to TRBJ2-5; D may be TRBD2 (5 bases). CDR1 and CDR2 (germline): SQVTM, ANQGSEA. Trimming removed 2 bases from V and 5 bases from J, with 12 bases in between. The CDR3 extends over 13 amino acids. CDR3 in amino acids: CSVERTSGETQYF. CDR3 sequence (DNA): TGCAGCGTTGAAAGGACTTCTGGGGAGACCCAGTACTTC. Using reference TRBV29-1 and TRBJ2-5 for the parts outside the CDR3, the full variable domain is SAVISQKPSRDICQRGTSLTIQCQVDSQVTMMFWYRQQPGQSLTLIATANQGSEATYESGFVIDKFPISRPNLTFSTLTVSNMSPEDSSIYLCSVERTSGETQYFGPGTRLLVL.

This clone was counted a single time. The rearrangement links TRBV3-1 to TRBJ2-1, with D unresolved. The CDR3 has 12 amino acids. The germline gives CDR1 LGHDT, CDR2 YNNKEL (reference sequence). V lost 4 bases and J lost 5, with 6 bases in between. CDR3 DNA: TGTGCCAGCAGCCTTACTCACAATGAGCAGTTCTTC. This codes for CASSLTHNEQFF.

This clone was counted once. The chain is built from TRBV5-1 and TRBJ2-3, with D uncertain. Looked up from germline, CDR1 is SGHRS and CDR2 is YFSETQ. The CDR3 totals 15 residues. V was clipped by 1 base and J by 1 base, with 10 bases between them. The CDR3 bases are TGCGCCAGCAGCTTGCTAGGCCCTCGCACAGATACGCAGTATTTT. Protein sequence: CASSLLGPRTDTQYF.

In its sample, this clone was seen many times. This clone may be a read error of a much larger clone one base away. J is TRBJ2-7 and V is TRBV2, with no clear D. V dropped 0 bases and J dropped 2 bases, with 5 bases sitting between them. Germline CDR1 is SNHLY and CDR2 is FYNNEI. The length of the CDR3 is 13 residues. The CDR3 DNA follows: TGTGCCAGCAGTGAAGCAGGGCCCTACGAGCAGTACTTC. As protein: CASSEAGPYEQYF. Combining the CDR3 with reference TRBV2 and TRBJ2-7 gives the whole variable domain EPEVTQTPSHQVTQMGQEVILRCVPISNHLYFYWYRQILGQKVEFLVSFYNNEISEKSEIFDDQFSVERPDGSNFTLKIRSTKLEDSAMYFCASSEAGPYEQYFGPGTRLTVT.

This clone was counted ten times or more. This chain links TRBV5-1 with TRBJ2-7; 10 nucleotides match TRBD2. Trimming took 1 base from V and 7 from J; bases not matched to a gene: 8. Germline CDR1 reads SGHRS; CDR2 reads YFSETQ. The CDR3 has 15 amino acids. This CDR3 reads CASSLNLAGVREQYF. CDR3 bases: TGCGCCAGCAGCTTGAATCTAGCGGGAGTCCGGGAGCAGTACTTC.